The present entry profiles one TCR beta chain with its context. Its target is unknown. TCRdb's copy holds only in-frame clones and misses some; the assay was immunoSEQ multiplex PCR. Among approximately 150,000 clones listed, around 90% were seen once. The source of the sample is a study of T cell responses to AZD1222 COVID-19 vaccine. Study-level findings and limits: All repertoire sampling was performed exclusively after the peak T cell response.

Germline V gene sequence: CDR1 SEHNR, CDR2 FQNEAQ (reference sequence). This CDR3 has 15 residues. V dropped 1 base and J dropped 2; count of bases not matched to a gene: 5. The clonotype was recovered from an adult who received the MenACWY meningococcal vaccine as a control. Sequenced here: peripheral blood, sampled 28 days after the second dose of the MenACWY control vaccine. V and J are TRBV7-9 and TRBJ2-7; 7 bases align to TRBD2. The CDR3 reads CASSLGRGLTYEQYF. The CDR3 DNA reads as TGTGCCAGCAGCTTAGGGCGGGGGTTAACCTACGAGCAGTACTTC.